This entry lists 13 T cell receptor beta chains sequenced from one sample in a study of tumor-infiltrating lymphocytes in primary liver carcinoma. Total RNA amounting to 500 ng was the source from which TCR beta cDNA was made with a constant-region primer. Library construction for TCR beta comprised three nested multiplex PCR rounds performed with slightly modified ARM-PCR. It was with TRBV1-TRBV30 forward primers and a C-beta reverse primer that the first two PCR rounds were run, at 10 to 11 cycles each. MiXCR, applied by TCRdb to the multiplex PCR reads, yields one record per CDR3 protein. The sample shows 44,000 or so distinct CDR3 sequences, 70% to 85% of them seen only once. The roughly 17-32 mg bulk tissue piece was not sorted before simultaneous RNA and DNA extraction. The sample consisted of liver tumor tissue from sampling region 5. Noted subset: tumor region T5, tumor centre. These receptors were taken from a man between 35 and 55 years old with primary liver carcinoma and hepatitis B virus infection.

Comments on this clonotype: A read error is possible here, since a much larger clone lies one base away. The rearrangement joins TRBV30 to TRBJ2-5; 12 positions match TRBD2. The germline V gene has CDR1 GTSNPN and CDR2 SVGIG (reference sequence). The CDR3 extends over 16 amino acids. After removal of 5 bases from V and 4 bases from J, the junction contained 11 bases not matched to a gene. DNA for the CDR3: TGTGCCTGGGGTCCCCCGGGACTAGCGGGTGGAGAGACCCAGTACTTC. Encoded protein: CAWGPPGLAGGETQYF.

With regard to this clonotype: Its ends do not fully match the called genes, so a read error is possible. The chain uses TRBV11-2 and TRBJ2-5; perhaps TRBD2 as D (6 bases). The CDR3 loop spans 16 amino acids. Germline V CDR1 and CDR2: SGHAT, FQNNGV. The chain's CDR3 is CASRSRDSAHKETKYF. CDR3 in DNA: TGTGCCAGCAGATCCCGGGACTCGGCCCACAAAGAGACAAAGTATTTC.

Regarding this clonotype: Relative to the germline gene, one junction end is altered; a read error may explain this. The gene calls are TRBV11-2 and TRBJ1-4, with D possibly being TRBD1 (6 bases). The CDR3 is 14 amino acids. CDR1 and CDR2 from the germline V gene are SGHAT and FQNNGV. This CDR3 reads CASSLGGPDEKLFF. In DNA, the CDR3 is TGCGCCAGCAGCCTTGGGGGCCCTGATGAAAAACTGTTTTTT.

The chain carries TRBV11-3 and TRBJ2-2, with D possibly TRBD1 on 6 matching bases. This CDR3 contains 15 residues. Between the trimmed V and J ends, which lost 10 bases and 3 bases, there was a span of 18 bases. Germline CDR1 and CDR2: SGHNT and YENEEA. The CDR3 region is CANGLGQIDTGELFF. The DNA of the CDR3 is TGTGCCAACGGCTTAGGACAGATTGACACCGGGGAGCTGTTTTTT.

On this clonotype itself: The CDR3 carries no conserved terminal phenylalanine or tryptophan, so it likely arises from a read error. The chain employs TRBV6-5 and TRBJ2-6; 8 bases map to TRBD1. Germline V gives CDR1 MNHEY, CDR2 SVGAGI. The CDR3 has 16 residues. The trim removed 11 bases at V and 0 bases at J, leaving 9 bases unmatched. The CDR3: CACGTGPDSGANVLTY. The CDR3 DNA is TGTGCCTGCGGGACAGGTCCTGACTCTGGGGCCAACGTCCTGACTTAC.

As for this clonotype: Since a much larger clone is just one base distant, this may be a read error. This chain connects TRBV6-5 to TRBJ2-5; perhaps TRBD2 as D (5 bases). This CDR3 has 13 residues. V was trimmed by 6 bases and J by 5 bases, leaving 13 bases between them. In germline, CDR1 is MNHEY, CDR2 SVGAGI. The CDR3 coding sequence is TGTGCCAGCAGCACGGGAAGGTGGGAGACCCAGTACTTC. Residues: CASSTGRWETQYF.

Concerning this clonotype itself: Compared with germline, one end of the junction differs, possibly owing to a read error. The rearrangement joins TRBV6-5 to TRBJ2-6; 8 bases are a match to TRBD1. The germline V gene encodes CDR1 MNHEY and CDR2 SVGAGI. The CDR3 totals 18 residues. The CDR3 protein is CTSSLWTGMRAGANALTF. CDR3 nucleotide sequence: TGTACCAGCAGTCTTTGGACAGGGATGAGAGCTGGGGCCAACGCCCTGACTTTC.

Comments on this clonotype: A read error is possible here, since a much larger clone lies one base away. CDR3 loop: CASSRTGPGTGELFF. The DNA of the CDR3 is TGTGCCAGCAGTCGGACAGGGCCGGGCACCGGGGAGCTGTTTTTT. The V gene is TRBV28, the J gene TRBJ2-2, with 8 bases identical to TRBD1. The CDR3 length is 15 residues. CDR1 is MDHEN and CDR2 is SYDVKM in the germline V gene. The J segment lost 4 bases and the V segment lost 5 bases, leaving 6 bases of the junction unmatched.

On this clonotype: Without the conserved terminal phenylalanine or tryptophan, this CDR3 likely stems from a read error. The DNA is omitted, as the CDR3 cannot be located on it reliably, and the CDR3 follows TCRdb's listing. J is TRBJ2-6 and V is TRBV6-5; whether TRBD1, the table's D call, matches the DNA was not checked. Germline-derived CDR1 and CDR2 are MNHEY and SVGAGI. The CDR3 sequence runs 18 residues, both termini included. CDR3 loop: CASSLWTGMKAGANVMTY.

Note on this clonotype: A much larger clone is a single base away; this may be a read error. The chain links TRBV7-9 to TRBJ2-7; possible D gene TRBD2, 6 bases. CDR1 is SEHNR, CDR2 FQNEAQ, per germline (reference sequence). CDR3 length: 11 residues. Trimming removed 1 base at V and 12 bases at J, with 10 bases between. CDR3 nucleotides: TGTGCCAGCAGCTTAGGGGGGGTTTGGTACTTC. It translates to CASSLGGVWYF.

This clonotype has ten or more counts. The conserved phenylalanine or tryptophan is not found at the CDR3 terminus, so this likely reflects a read error. The chain employs TRBV4-1 and TRBJ2-1; weak D call: TRBD2 (7 bases). The length of the CDR3 is 15 residues. Germline CDR1 MGHRA, CDR2 YSYEKL. Trimming left V 0 bases short and J 5 bases short, with 11 bases between. Here the CDR3 DNA reads TGCGCCAGCAGCCAAGAAGCGGGACAAAACAATGAGCAGTTCCTC. As protein: CASSQEAGQNNEQFL.

The genes are TRBV29-1 and TRBJ1-2; D perhaps matches TRBD1 (5 bases). The CDR3 totals 13 residues. Germline CDR1 SQVTM, CDR2 ANQGSEA. Trimming shortened V by 7 bases and J by 4 bases, and 16 bases separated the two germline ends. CDR3 residues: CSAEKIGAYGYTF. CDR3 nucleotides: TGCAGCGCTGAGAAGATAGGGGCCTATGGCTACACCTTC.

The chain links TRBV6-1 to TRBJ1-5; D call uncertain. Germline V gives CDR1 MNHNS, CDR2 SASEGT. The CDR3 is 19 amino acids. CDR3 amino acids: CAGSEGRVPTWWGNQPQHF. CDR3 DNA sequence: TGTGCTGGCAGTGAAGGGAGGGTCCCGACGTGGTGGGGCAATCAGCCCCAGCATTTT.